This is a list of T cell receptor beta chains from one sample in a study of CD8+ T cells in alopecia areata. Sequencing used immunoSEQ multiplex PCR; TCRdb keeps in-frame clones, though not all of them. The table records roughly 100,000 clones, approximately 60% of them present only once. Sequencing was performed on CD4+ T cells sorted from blood. The receptors originated from a human donor in good health. Both conserved end residues are part of each CDR3. A D gene is named only where the DNA matches it firmly. The size entry is marked missing in some rows and otherwise reads once, few, many or a size class.

- TRBJ1-2 TRBV30 TRBD1 CAWAGTGAPYGYTF TGTGCCTGGGCCGGGACAGGGGCCCCCTATGGCTACACCTTC
few TRBJ1-6 TRBV28 - CASSLPGTNSPLHF TGTGCCAGCAGTTTACCCGGGACCAATTCACCCCTCCACTTT
many TRBJ2-5 TRBV27 - CASRLTYQETQYF TGTGCCAGCAGACTAACATACCAAGAGACCCAGTACTTC
few TRBJ2-1 TRBV9 - CASSPRDRSYNEQFF TGTGCCAGCAGCCCCCGGGACCGGTCCTACAATGAGCAGTTCTTC
- TRBJ1-6 TRBV5-4 - CASSLAGGHYNSPLHF TGTGCCAGCAGCTTGGCCGGGGGGCACTATAATTCACCCCTCCACTTT
- TRBJ2-7 TRBV10-3 TRBD2 CAISEVEASGVSSYEQYF TGTGCCATCAGTGAGGTAGAGGCTAGCGGGGTGAGCTCCTACGAGCAGTACTTC
few TRBJ1-1 TRBV30 - CACHENTEAFF TGTGCCTGCCACGAGAACACTGAAGCTTTCTTT
many TRBJ2-7 TRBV7-9 - CASSDLPGGLSYEQYF TGTGCCAGCAGCGACCTTCCCGGGGGCCTCTCCTACGAGCAGTACTTC
- TRBJ2-2 TRBV29-1 - CSVGTGHARDTGELFF TGCAGCGTTGGAACAGGGCACGCCCGGGACACCGGGGAGCTGTTTTTT
- TRBJ1-1 TRBV6-1 TRBD1 CASSGQAGTEAFF TGTGCCAGCAGCGGACAGGCGGGCACTGAAGCTTTCTTT
few TRBJ2-5 TRBV29-1 - CSVGPGGEETQYF TGCAGCGTTGGTCCGGGCGGGGAAGAGACCCAGTACTTC
- TRBJ2-1 TRBV10-3 - CAIRRTEHSYNEQFF TGTGCCATCAGACGGACAGAGCACTCCTACAATGAGCAGTTCTTC
- TRBJ2-2 TRBV21-1 - CASSKSPAGDTGELFF TGTGCCAGCAGCAAAAGCCCAGCGGGGGACACCGGGGAGCTGTTTTTT
- TRBJ2-7 TRBV10-3 - CAISESMQGDEQYF TGTGCCATCAGTGAGTCGATGCAGGGAGACGAGCAGTACTTC
- TRBJ1-1 TRBV30 - CALVDGGQEAFF TGTGCCCTGGTGGACGGGGGCCAAGAAGCTTTCTTT
few TRBJ1-1 TRBV27 - CASSPRRGRTEAFF TGTGCCAGCAGCCCCAGGCGAGGGAGGACTGAAGCTTTCTTT
- TRBJ1-4 TRBV4-1 - CASSLWGTAANEKLFF TGCGCCAGCAGCTTGTGGGGGACTGCGGCTAATGAAAAACTGTTTTTT
- TRBJ1-4 TRBV30 - CAWSSRRLTGKLFF TGTGCCTGGAGTTCGAGACGCTTGACGGGAAAACTGTTTTTT
- TRBJ1-2 TRBV29-1 TRBD1 CSVGTANYGYTF TGCAGCGTCGGGACAGCTAACTATGGCTACACCTTC
- TRBJ1-5 TRBV5-1 - CASSLEGIQNQPQHF TGCGCCAGCAGCTTGGAAGGGATTCAGAATCAGCCCCAGCATTTT
- TRBJ2-7 TRBV2 - CASSPIYEQYF TGTGCCAGCAGTCCGATCTACGAGCAGTACTTC
- TRBJ1-2 TRBV29-1 TRBD1 CSASIPRGSGYGYTF TGCAGCGCATCTATTCCCAGGGGGTCGGGCTATGGCTACACCTTC
- TRBJ1-1 TRBV29-1 - CSVDGTEAFF TGCAGCGTTGATGGTACTGAAGCTTTCTTT
- TRBJ2-3 TRBV7-9 TRBD2 CASTPRGGSTDTQYF TGTGCCAGCACCCCTCGGGGGGGTAGCACAGATACGCAGTATTTT
few TRBJ2-2 TRBV5-1 - CASSLPAGAGELFF TGCGCCAGCAGCTTGCCGGCCGGGGCCGGGGAGCTGTTTTTT
- TRBJ1-6 TRBV10-2 - CASSESGGAPPLHF TGCGCCAGCAGTGAGTCGGGGGGGGCTCCACCCCTCCACTTT
- TRBJ1-6 TRBV30 - CAWGGYGSPLHF TGTGCCTGGGGGGGTTATGGTTCACCCCTCCACTTT
few TRBJ1-4 TRBV5-6 - CASALRSGKLFF TGTGCCAGCGCTCTCAGGTCTGGAAAACTGTTTTTT
- TRBJ2-5 TRBV10-3 - CAISLEIRETQYF TGTGCCATCAGTCTCGAAATTAGGGAGACCCAGTACTTC
once TRBJ1-6 TRBV30 - CAFRLNSPLHF TGTGCCTTTCGGCTGAATTCACCCCTCCACTTT
- TRBJ2-7 TRBV30 - CAWTGSDEQYF TGTGCCTGGACAGGGAGTGACGAGCAGTACTTC
- TRBJ1-6 TRBV25-1 - CASSQGSNNSPLHF TGTGCCAGCAGTCAAGGATCCAATAATTCACCCCTCCACTTT
- TRBJ1-2 TRBV2 - CASRSQGTYGYTF TGTGCCAGCAGGTCGCAAGGTACCTATGGCTACACCTTC
few TRBJ2-5 TRBV4-1 - CASSQGLKQGIQETQYF TGCGCCAGCAGCCAGGGACTAAAACAGGGGATCCAAGAGACCCAGTACTTC
- TRBJ2-7 TRBV5-6 TRBD1 CASSLGGTGSHEQYF TGTGCCAGCAGCTTGGGTGGGACAGGGTCCCACGAGCAGTACTTC
- TRBJ2-7 TRBV5-6 TRBD1 CASSLGQGLEQYF TGTGCCAGCAGCTTGGGACAGGGTCTCGAGCAGTACTTC
few TRBJ1-4 TRBV29-1 TRBD1 CSVAEGTGDEKLFF TGCAGCGTTGCCGAGGGGACAGGGGACGAAAAACTGTTTTTT
- TRBJ2-7 TRBV4-3 TRBD2 CASSQDQGLASKQYF TGCGCCAGCAGCCAAGATCAAGGACTAGCCTCTAAGCAGTACTTC
- TRBJ2-7 TRBV6-5 TRBD2 CASSYRGGASYEQYF TGTGCCAGCAGTTACCGGGGGGGGGCCTCCTACGAGCAGTACTTC
- TRBJ2-3 TRBV29-1 - CSAEKLTDTQYF TGCAGCGCAGAAAAGCTCACAGATACGCAGTATTTT
- TRBJ2-7 TRBV5-1 TRBD2 CASSYGTSDSYEQYF TGCGCCAGCAGTTACGGGACTAGCGATTCCTACGAGCAGTACTTC
once TRBJ1-2 TRBV9 TRBD1 CASSVTRTGTIGGYTF TGTGCCAGCAGCGTCACACGGACAGGGACGATCGGGGGCTACACCTTC
- TRBJ1-2 TRBV9 TRBD1 CASSFRDRGYGYTF TGTGCCAGCAGCTTCCGGGACAGGGGGTATGGCTACACCTTC
few TRBJ1-6 TRBV4-3 - CASSQDRGHSVGSPLHF TGCGCCAGCAGCCAAGATCGGGGACACAGCGTCGGTTCACCCCTCCACTTT
few TRBJ1-5 TRBV29-1 - CSIRDSNQPQHF TGCAGCATCCGGGACAGCAATCAGCCCCAGCATTTT
- TRBJ1-5 TRBV6-5 - CASSKGGYNQPQHF TGTGCCAGCAGCAAGGGGGGATACAATCAGCCCCAGCATTTT
- TRBJ1-2 TRBV5-5 - CASRSGQRTFDGYTF TGTGCCAGCAGATCAGGGCAGCGGACGTTTGATGGCTACACCTTC
- TRBJ2-7 TRBV7-2 TRBD2 CASSSRTSGVGYEQYF TGTGCCAGCAGCTCCCGAACCAGCGGGGTAGGCTACGAGCAGTACTTC
- TRBJ2-7 TRBV6-5 TRBD2 CASSHLSGAYEQYF TGTGCCAGCAGCCACCTTAGCGGGGCTTACGAGCAGTACTTC
- TRBJ1-2 TRBV2 - CASSATGAFRGYTF TGTGCCAGCAGTGCCACGGGGGCTTTCCGTGGCTACACCTTC
- TRBJ1-5 TRBV5-1 TRBD1 CASSPGFRTGRGNQPQHF TGCGCCAGCAGCCCTGGGTTTCGGACAGGGCGAGGGAATCAGCCCCAGCATTTT
once TRBJ2-1 TRBV29-1 - CSVGGFKVEQFF TGCAGCGTTGGAGGGTTTAAGGTTGAGCAGTTCTTC
- TRBJ2-1 TRBV25-1 - CASSTDLDLSSYNEQFF TGTGCCAGCAGTACGGATTTAGACTTGAGCTCCTACAATGAGCAGTTCTTC
- TRBJ2-7 TRBV18 - CASSPSKGDSHEQYF TGTGCCAGCTCACCCTCCAAAGGCGACAGCCACGAGCAGTACTTC
- TRBJ2-4 TRBV5-1 TRBD1 CASSIRQGVRLAAQYF TGCGCCAGCAGCATAAGACAGGGCGTCAGGTTGGCGGCCCAGTACTTC
few TRBJ1-2 TRBV7-2 - CASSHGGAAGYTF TGTGCCAGCAGCCACGGAGGGGCGGCGGGCTACACCTTC
- TRBJ2-3 TRBV4-3 TRBD2 CASSSGTSGGVPTDTQYF TGCGCCAGCAGCTCAGGGACTAGCGGGGGTGTTCCAACAGATACGCAGTATTTT